This note documents a single TCR beta chain sequence. The antigen this receptor binds is unknown. Nothing much larger sits one base from this clone, and base qualities are not available. Whole blood was collected in K2EDTA tubes by collaborating institutions according to the institutions' own protocols. Collaborator samples were shipped for TCRbeta analysis as frozen whole blood, isolated PBMCs, or DNA extracted from either sample type. The data are from a study of blood T cell repertoires in COVID-19 (dated by TCRdb to 2019 to 2021). As for the study more broadly: The collaborator samples originated in the United States, Italy and Spain and spanned the acute and convalescent phases of COVID-19. The prospective study material was composed of cDNA or gDNA derived from T cells, B-cell-depleted T cells, or PBMCs. Deeply sampled blood TCRbeta repertoires from subjects exposed to, actively infected with, or recovered from COVID-19 were included in the dataset. The repertoires were made available in a free public database intended to serve as a resource for research on the immune response to SARS-CoV-2. The samples were drawn from two sources: the first 160 participants of the ongoing ImmuneRACE study, and over 1,000 subjects contributed by 6 global collaborators. Nearly every sample came with metadata listing a de-identified subject ID, COVID-19 status, age in years and sex. Where available, HLA class I and class II types were taken from metadata supplied by the sample provider and were not determined by assay-based typing.

Study-wide findings and limitations: How much clinical and demographic metadata was included differed by source and by participant, and the metadata was provided uncurated.

TCRbeta CDR3 regions were amplified from genomic DNA by means of the immunoSEQ Assay, a bias-controlled multiplex PCR. In the paper's pipeline: Within the assay, amplification of reference gene primers was used to estimate how many nucleated cells each sample contained. To quantify the absolute abundance of each unique TCRbeta CDR3 rearrangement, sequence reads were collapsed and filtered. For each sample, productive Simpson clonality was calculated as the square root of Simpson's diversity index over productive rearrangements. Not all clones reach the TCRdb copy of this immuneACCESS table, which keeps in-frame sequences only. Checked studies attribute under half of the gap to unresolved V genes and leave the rest unexplained. V, J and clone size reflect that table, while D and trimming were determined from the DNA. In all, the sample holds about 200,000 clones, and 88% of those were seen once. Of the sample, 1.5% to 2% falls within the top ten clones.

Compared with germline, V lacks 3 bases and J lacks 2 bases; bases without a gene match: 5. The CDR3 sequence holds 14 residues, the cysteine and phenylalanine included. Solely the CDR3 DNA is kept, with 42 bases framed from the first base. As encoded in the germline V gene, CDR1 is SGDLS while CDR2 is YYNGEE. The chain employs TRBV9 and TRBJ2-7, and 7 bases in between align with TRBD1. This TCR was recovered from a man in his late teens or twenties with active or convalescent COVID-19. The sequenced sample consisted of peripheral blood. The DNA reads TGTGCCAGCAGCGCCAGACAGGGCCCCTACGAGCAGTACTTC. This encodes CASSARQGPYEQYF.